Listed below are T cell receptor beta chains from one sample, sequenced in a study of T cell responses to AZD1222 COVID-19 vaccine. Only in-frame clones appear in the TCRdb table, and some are missing; sequencing was by immunoSEQ multiplex PCR. Found here are over 100,000 clones, 90% of them singletons; the top ten hold 6.9%. The sequenced sample was peripheral blood, obtained on day 0 of AZD1222 vaccination. Receptors originate from an adult in good health. Both conserved end residues are part of each CDR3. Each record gives: V gene, J gene, clone size, D gene, CDR3 protein, CDR3 DNA. D genes are given only for firm matches. Not all rows give a size; the values are once, few, many and, for expanded clones, a class.

v_gene: TRBV27
j_gene: TRBJ2-7
abundance: -
d_gene: -
CDR3aa: CASSSASPYEQYF
CDR3nt: TGTGCCAGCAGTTCAGCTAGTCCCTACGAGCAGTACTTC

v_gene: TRBV30
j_gene: TRBJ1-2
abundance: -
d_gene: TRBD1
CDR3aa: CAWNRGPGYTF
CDR3nt: TGTGCCTGGAACAGGGGGCCGGGCTACACCTTC

v_gene: TRBV24-1
j_gene: TRBJ1-6
abundance: once
d_gene: -
CDR3aa: CATSDPAERYSPLHF
CDR3nt: TGTGCCACCAGTGATCCGGCAGAACGCTATTCACCCCTCCACTTT

v_gene: TRBV9
j_gene: TRBJ2-7
abundance: -
d_gene: -
CDR3aa: CASSVAGAEQYF
CDR3nt: TGTGCCAGCAGCGTAGCAGGGGCCGAGCAGTACTTC

v_gene: TRBV4-1
j_gene: TRBJ2-2
abundance: -
d_gene: TRBD1
CDR3aa: CASSQTGPGELFF
CDR3nt: TGCGCCAGCAGCCAGACAGGGCCCGGGGAGCTGTTTTTT

v_gene: TRBV7-9
j_gene: TRBJ2-7
abundance: -
d_gene: -
CDR3aa: CASSLSGSVSYEQYF
CDR3nt: TGTGCCAGCAGCTTGTCCGGGTCGGTCTCCTACGAGCAGTACTTC

v_gene: TRBV7-8
j_gene: TRBJ2-7
abundance: -
d_gene: -
CDR3aa: CASSASYEQYF
CDR3nt: TGTGCCAGCAGCGCCAGCTACGAGCAGTACTTC

v_gene: TRBV7-9
j_gene: TRBJ1-5
abundance: -
d_gene: -
CDR3aa: CASSLQGLQPQHF
CDR3nt: TGTGCCAGCAGCCTCCAGGGTTTACAGCCCCAGCATTTT

v_gene: TRBV6-6
j_gene: TRBJ1-5
abundance: -
d_gene: -
CDR3aa: CASKYLTLGSNQPQHF
CDR3nt: TGTGCCAGCAAATATTTGACCCTCGGGAGCAATCAGCCCCAGCATTTT

v_gene: TRBV2
j_gene: TRBJ2-7
abundance: few
d_gene: TRBD2
CDR3aa: CASRKLAGGGEQYF
CDR3nt: TGTGCCAGCAGAAAACTAGCGGGGGGAGGCGAGCAGTACTTC

v_gene: TRBV19
j_gene: TRBJ1-5
abundance: -
d_gene: -
CDR3aa: CASSFPGKRPQHF
CDR3nt: TGTGCCAGTAGTTTCCCCGGGAAACGGCCCCAGCATTTT

v_gene: TRBV11-3
j_gene: TRBJ2-5
abundance: -
d_gene: -
CDR3aa: CASSLGAGEQETQYF
CDR3nt: TGTGCCAGCAGCTTAGGTGCAGGCGAACAAGAGACCCAGTACTTC

v_gene: TRBV11-3
j_gene: TRBJ2-1
abundance: -
d_gene: TRBD2
CDR3aa: CASSHLAGGYNEQFF
CDR3nt: TGTGCCAGCAGCCACCTAGCGGGGGGCTACAATGAGCAGTTCTTC

v_gene: TRBV19
j_gene: TRBJ1-2
abundance: -
d_gene: -
CDR3aa: CASSIGSNYGYTF
CDR3nt: TGTGCCAGTAGTATTGGGTCTAACTATGGCTACACCTTC

v_gene: TRBV15
j_gene: TRBJ2-1
abundance: -
d_gene: -
CDR3aa: CATRPRGRQSGQFF
CDR3nt: TGTGCCACCCGACCCAGGGGCCGTCAGTCAGGGCAGTTCTTC

v_gene: TRBV21-1
j_gene: TRBJ1-3
abundance: -
d_gene: -
CDR3aa: CASPKGGGRTQSGNTIYF
CDR3nt: TGTGCCAGCCCAAAAGGTGGGGGGCGCACTCAGTCTGGAAACACCATATATTTT

v_gene: TRBV10-3
j_gene: TRBJ2-1
abundance: -
d_gene: -
CDR3aa: CAISVIASEQFF
CDR3nt: TGTGCCATCAGTGTTATAGCGAGTGAGCAGTTCTTC

v_gene: TRBV6-5
j_gene: TRBJ1-2
abundance: -
d_gene: TRBD1
CDR3aa: CASTYTGQGSSYGYTF
CDR3nt: TGTGCCAGCACTTACACGGGACAGGGGTCATCCTATGGCTACACCTTC

v_gene: TRBV6-1
j_gene: TRBJ2-7
abundance: -
d_gene: TRBD2
CDR3aa: CASSSGLAGPYEQYF
CDR3nt: TGTGCCAGCAGTTCCGGTCTAGCGGGACCCTACGAGCAGTACTTC

v_gene: TRBV5-4
j_gene: TRBJ2-7
abundance: -
d_gene: TRBD2
CDR3aa: CASSSGLAGGYEQYF
CDR3nt: TGTGCCAGCAGCTCTGGACTAGCGGGGGGCTACGAGCAGTACTTC

v_gene: TRBV11-3
j_gene: TRBJ2-2
abundance: -
d_gene: -
CDR3aa: CASSLVRGGTGELFF
CDR3nt: TGTGCCAGCAGCTTGGTCAGGGGGGGCACCGGGGAGCTGTTTTTT

v_gene: TRBV5-6
j_gene: TRBJ1-4
abundance: -
d_gene: TRBD1
CDR3aa: CASSVRQGSKLFF
CDR3nt: TGTGCCAGCAGCGTAAGACAGGGCTCTAAACTGTTTTTT

v_gene: TRBV5-5
j_gene: TRBJ1-5
abundance: -
d_gene: -
CDR3aa: CASSLEGVTGGQPQHF
CDR3nt: TGTGCCAGCAGCTTGGAAGGGGTTACGGGGGGTCAGCCCCAGCATTTT

v_gene: TRBV6-5
j_gene: TRBJ1-6
abundance: -
d_gene: TRBD1
CDR3aa: CASSRDSWNSPLHF
CDR3nt: TGTGCCAGCAGCCGGGACAGTTGGAATTCACCCCTCCACTTT

v_gene: TRBV7-6
j_gene: TRBJ1-6
abundance: -
d_gene: -
CDR3aa: CASSLTNSPLHF
CDR3nt: TGTGCCAGCAGCTTAACTAATTCACCCCTCCACTTT

v_gene: TRBV7-9
j_gene: TRBJ1-2
abundance: once
d_gene: -
CDR3aa: CASSLPPDSLYTF
CDR3nt: TGTGCCAGCAGCCTGCCCCCGGACAGCCTCTACACCTTC

v_gene: TRBV27
j_gene: TRBJ1-1
abundance: -
d_gene: -
CDR3aa: CASSPSVNTEAFF
CDR3nt: TGTGCCAGCAGTCCCTCGGTGAACACTGAAGCTTTCTTT

v_gene: TRBV27
j_gene: TRBJ2-2
abundance: -
d_gene: TRBD1
CDR3aa: CASRPPGGWGELFF
CDR3nt: TGTGCCAGCAGACCTCCAGGGGGTTGGGGGGAGCTGTTTTTT

v_gene: TRBV2
j_gene: TRBJ1-2
abundance: -
d_gene: -
CDR3aa: CASISSRGKVNGYTF
CDR3nt: TGTGCCAGCATTTCATCGAGGGGGAAGGTGAATGGCTACACCTTC

v_gene: TRBV28
j_gene: TRBJ1-3
abundance: -
d_gene: -
CDR3aa: CASRDFSGNTIYF
CDR3nt: TGTGCCAGCCGTGATTTCTCTGGAAACACCATATATTTT

v_gene: TRBV9
j_gene: TRBJ1-1
abundance: -
d_gene: -
CDR3aa: CASSVATVGTEAFF
CDR3nt: TGTGCCAGCAGCGTGGCTACGGTGGGCACTGAAGCTTTCTTT

v_gene: TRBV5-6
j_gene: TRBJ1-1
abundance: -
d_gene: TRBD1
CDR3aa: CASSSNLQGGGTEAFF
CDR3nt: TGTGCCAGCAGCTCCAATCTACAGGGGGGCGGCACTGAAGCTTTCTTT

v_gene: TRBV7-2
j_gene: TRBJ2-3
abundance: -
d_gene: -
CDR3aa: CASSLIGHPTDTQYF
CDR3nt: TGTGCCAGCAGCTTAATCGGACACCCTACAGATACGCAGTATTTT

v_gene: TRBV7-6
j_gene: TRBJ2-2
abundance: -
d_gene: -
CDR3aa: CASSRGSLDGTGELFF
CDR3nt: TGTGCCAGCAGCCGAGGGAGTTTAGATGGCACCGGGGAGCTGTTTTTT

v_gene: TRBV7-8
j_gene: TRBJ1-1
abundance: -
d_gene: -
CDR3aa: CASSLQGVGTEAFF
CDR3nt: TGTGCCAGCAGCCTTCAGGGTGTCGGCACTGAAGCTTTCTTT

v_gene: TRBV29-1
j_gene: TRBJ1-3
abundance: -
d_gene: TRBD1
CDR3aa: CSVGRQGRNTIYF
CDR3nt: TGCAGCGTTGGTCGACAGGGAAGAAACACCATATATTTT

v_gene: TRBV6-4
j_gene: TRBJ2-1
abundance: -
d_gene: TRBD1
CDR3aa: CASSDVSGQGVGEQFF
CDR3nt: TGTGCCAGCAGTGACGTATCGGGACAGGGTGTTGGTGAGCAGTTCTTC

v_gene: TRBV6-2/TRBV6-3
j_gene: TRBJ1-5
abundance: few
d_gene: -
CDR3aa: CASSYGFGPQHF
CDR3nt: TGTGCCAGCAGTTACGGGTTTGGGCCCCAGCATTTT

v_gene: TRBV4-3
j_gene: TRBJ1-6
abundance: -
d_gene: TRBD1
CDR3aa: CASSRSSGGGSPLHF
CDR3nt: TGCGCCAGCAGCCGCTCCTCAGGGGGCGGTTCACCCCTCCACTTT

v_gene: TRBV7-4
j_gene: TRBJ1-3
abundance: -
d_gene: -
CDR3aa: CARGNTIYF
CDR3nt: TGTGCCAGGGGAAACACCATATATTTT

v_gene: TRBV6-5
j_gene: TRBJ1-1
abundance: -
d_gene: -
CDR3aa: CASSYGGVSQAVEAFF
CDR3nt: TGTGCCAGCAGTTACGGGGGGGTCAGCCAGGCCGTCGAAGCTTTCTTT